Each of the 29 T cell receptor beta chains below was sequenced from the same sample in a study of early T cells in non-severe SARS-CoV-2 infection (dated by TCRdb to about 2021). The library was obtained by 5' RACE. These reads were obtained on a NextSeq 500. The public reads were reprocessed in TCRdb via fastp at Q25 and MiXCR, keeping in-frame beta chains. Duplicate CDR3 protein sequences are folded into a single record with the most common DNA and genes. The sample includes 55,000 to 80,000 distinct CDR3 sequences, with 9.5% to 12% observed a single time. Of the sample, roughly 5.7% falls within the top ten clones. The sequenced sample was whole blood, obtained at baseline. All receptors derive from an adult who was a healthcare worker with PCR-confirmed SARS-CoV-2 infection or an uninfected control (not recorded which).

This chain connects TRBV7-9 to TRBJ2-7, with D possibly TRBD1 on 6 matching bases. CDR3 length: 15 amino acids. In germline, CDR1 is SEHNR, CDR2 FQNEAQ (reference sequence). Between the trimmed V and J ends, which lost 0 bases and 5 bases, there was a span of 14 bases. The chain's CDR3 is CASSLAGQGSHEQYF. DNA for the CDR3: TGTGCCAGCAGCTTAGCGGGCCAGGGGTCTCACGAGCAGTACTTC.

The sample holds many counts of this clonotype. The chain is built from TRBV7-2 and TRBJ2-7, with D possibly matching TRBD1 (5 bases). Per the germline V gene, CDR1 is SGHTA and CDR2 is FQGNSA. The CDR3 runs 14 residues. Trimming took 7 bases from V and 3 from J, leaving 16 bases between them. The CDR3 region has the DNA TGTGCCAGCATTTCTGGAGACAGACTCTACGAGCAGTACTTC. It encodes CASISGDRLYEQYF.

A few counts support this clonotype. This chain uses TRBV7-2 with TRBJ2-3, with a tentative D call TRBD1 (5 bases). CDR1 is SGHTA and CDR2 is FQGNSA in the germline V gene. The V gene lost 5 bases and the J gene lost 15 bases, with 24 bases spanning the gap. CDR3 length equals 14 residues. DNA for the CDR3: TGTGCCAGCAGCCGTAGGTGGGGCACAGATACGCTCTATTTT. Translation gives CASSRRWGTDTLYF.

This clonotype was counted a few times. The genes are TRBV29-1 and TRBJ1-2; TRBD1 matches at 8 bases. Looked up from germline, CDR1 is SQVTM and CDR2 is ANQGSEA. This CDR3 is built from 16 residues. Unmatched junction bases numbered 14, after V lost 5 bases and J lost 3 bases. The CDR3 coding sequence is TGCAGCGTTTTTAGACAGGGGCTCGGGGTAGACTATGGCTACACCTTC. Translated: CSVFRQGLGVDYGYTF.

This chain joins TRBV28 and TRBJ2-1; the match to TRBD2 covers 7 bases. Looked up from germline, CDR1 is MDHEN and CDR2 is SYDVKM. J gave up 2 bases and V 7 bases, and 8 bases lay outside the gene matches. The CDR3 is made up of 15 amino acids. The CDR3 bases are TGTGCCAGCAACCCATTCGGGGGGACCTACAATGAGCAGTTCTTC. Its protein product is CASNPFGGTYNEQFF.

This clonotype showed up just a few times. V usage is TRBV6-1 and J usage is TRBJ1-6; D not resolved. Trimming removed 3 bases at V and 7 bases at J, with 16 bases between. The germline CDR1 and CDR2 sequences are MNHNS and SASEGT. There are 16 residues in the CDR3. The CDR3 spells CASSDGQGRPNSPLHF. The CDR3 DNA sequence: TGTGCCAGCAGTGACGGGCAAGGTCGACCCAATTCACCCCTCCACTTT.

This clonotype was picked up a small number of times. The V gene is TRBV23-1, the J gene TRBJ1-6; TRBD1 matches 9 bases. TRBV23-1 is an ORF, and what it does is uncertain. The V gene end was trimmed by 2 bases and the J gene end by 4 bases; junction bases not matched to a gene: 12. The CDR3 totals 19 residues. CDR3 protein: CASSQPPTDRGSYNSPLHF. The DNA for the CDR3 is TGCGCCAGCAGTCAACCACCCACCGACAGGGGGTCGTATAATTCACCCCTCCACTTT.

This clonotype came up many times. J is TRBJ2-1 and V is TRBV7-3; the match to TRBD2 covers 11 bases. The CDR3 contains 15 residues. The V gene's germline CDR1 is SGHTA and CDR2 FQGTGA. V was pared by 5 bases and J by 5 bases, with 5 bases of the junction left unmatched. For the CDR3, the DNA is TGTGCCAGCAGCATATCTAGCGGGGGGAACAATGAGCAGTTCTTC. Encoded protein: CASSISSGGNNEQFF.

The V call is TRBV24-1, the J call TRBJ2-3; 7 nucleotides align to TRBD2. The CDR3 is 15 amino acids. Germline CDR1 is KGHDR and CDR2 is SFDVKD. CDR3 residues: CASGIRIGGSDTQYF. The CDR3 DNA sequence: TGTGCAAGCGGCATCCGAATCGGGGGGTCAGATACGCAGTATTTT.

The table lists this clonotype with many counts. The chain has TRBV11-2 and TRBJ1-3, with D unresolved. The germline gives CDR1 SGHAT, CDR2 FQNNGV. Between the trimmed V and J ends, which lost 5 bases and 3 bases, there was a span of 14 bases. CDR3 length equals 15 residues. The CDR3 DNA reads as TGTGCCAGCAGCCCGTCCCGGGGTGGTGGAAACACCATATATTTT. Amino acid sequence: CASSPSRGGGNTIYF.

This clonotype was observed at least ten times. The rearrangement uses TRBV3-1 and TRBJ2-1; the match to TRBD1 covers 7 bases. Germline V gene lookup returns CDR1 LGHDT and CDR2 YNNKEL (reference sequence). The CDR3 totals 14 residues. V was pared by 5 bases and J by 5 bases, with 6 bases of the junction left unmatched. The CDR3 spells CASSFSGQNNEQFF. CDR3 nucleotide sequence: TGTGCCAGCAGCTTTTCGGGACAGAACAATGAGCAGTTCTTC.

This clonotype was detected only a few times. The chain recombines TRBV7-6 with TRBJ1-2; possible D gene TRBD1, 5 bases. The CDR3 spans 16 residues. Germline V gene sequence: CDR1 SGHVS, CDR2 FNYEAQ. V was trimmed by 4 bases and J by 5 bases, leaving 20 bases between them. The CDR3 nucleotides are TGTGCCAGCAGCTCAGGGACGCGGGCTTTGGAGTATGGCTACACCTTC. It translates to CASSSGTRALEYGYTF.

This clonotype was detected only a few times. The V and J genes are TRBV30 and TRBJ2-3; D could derive from TRBD1 or TRBD2 (5 bases each). The CDR3 is made up of 14 amino acids. Germline V lookup: CDR1 GTSNPN, CDR2 SVGIG (reference sequence). Deletions cut 3 bases from V and 7 bases from J, with 17 bases between. CDR3 coding DNA: TGTGCCTGGAGCTCCGGGACCTGGGTGAATACGCAGTATTTT. It encodes CAWSSGTWVNTQYF.

This clonotype was seen only a few times. The chain combines TRBV9 with TRBJ2-5; 7 bases agree with TRBD1. Germline CDR1 SGDLS, CDR2 YYNGEE. The junction had 18 bases not matched to a gene; V was cut back by 5 bases and J by 8 bases. This CDR3 comprises 16 residues. The CDR3, as DNA: TGTGCCAGCAGTGCGCACGGGACAGAACCAAGAGATACCCAGTACTTC. Translation: CASSAHGTEPRDTQYF.

This clonotype was detected ten times or more. The rearrangement joins TRBV20-1 to TRBJ2-7; D may match TRBD1 or TRBD2 (5 bases each). V dropped 3 bases and J dropped 3 bases, with 6 bases sitting between them. The CDR3 has 11 residues. Germline CDR1 DFQATT, CDR2 SNEGSKA (reference sequence). DNA for the CDR3: TGCAGTGCTAGTGGGGGCTACGAGCAGTACTTC. It yields the protein CSASGGYEQYF.

This clonotype appeared many times. CDR3 residues: CSVPAKWEGTDTQYF. The CDR3 region has the DNA TGCAGCGTCCCGGCAAAGTGGGAGGGAACAGATACGCAGTATTTT. The chain employs TRBV29-1 and TRBJ2-3; 7 nucleotides agree with TRBD2. Trimming removed 6 bases from V and 3 bases from J; junction bases left unmatched: 12. Germline V CDR1 and CDR2: SQVTM, ANQGSEA. The CDR3 length is 15 residues.

The genes are TRBV4-2 and TRBJ1-1, with TRBD1 matching over 7 bases. J lost 5 bases, V lost 3 bases, and 12 bases had no gene match. The CDR3 spans 16 residues. The germline V gene encodes CDR1 LGHNA and CDR2 YNFKEQ. CDR3 residues: CASSQEPQGGATEAFF. CDR3 in DNA: TGTGCCAGCAGCCAGGAACCGCAGGGGGGGGCAACTGAAGCTTTCTTT.

This clonotype has a count of ten or more. The chain recombines TRBV6-1 with TRBJ1-5; 7 positions agree with TRBD1. The CDR3 runs to 17 residues. CDR1 MNHNS and CDR2 SASEGT come from the germline V gene. Trimming cost V 6 bases and J 0 bases; bases outside gene matches: 11. For the CDR3, the DNA is TGTGCCAGCAGGGGCCGAAGGGACAGATATAGCAATCAGCCCCAGCATTTT. This sequence encodes CASRGRRDRYSNQPQHF.

Many counts were recorded for this clonotype. The CDR3 coding sequence is TGTGCCAGCAGTCCTGGACTAGCGGGAACAGATACGCAGTATTTT. Its protein is CASSPGLAGTDTQYF. The V and J genes are TRBV2 and TRBJ2-3; TRBD2 matches 12 bases. The CDR3 runs to 15 residues. The J segment lost 3 bases and the V segment lost 5 bases, leaving 3 bases of the junction unmatched. Looked up from germline, CDR1 is SNHLY and CDR2 is FYNNEI.

This clonotype was detected ten times or more. This rearrangement joins TRBV9 to TRBJ2-1; unclear D gene. The CDR3 totals 16 residues. CDR1 SGDLS and CDR2 YYNGEE come from the germline V gene. V dropped 0 bases and J dropped 0 bases, with 10 bases sitting between them. The CDR3 DNA sequence: TGTGCCAGCAGCGTAGATCTGAGCCCCTCCTACAATGAGCAGTTCTTC. Protein sequence: CASSVDLSPSYNEQFF.

This clonotype was picked up many times. The chain employs TRBV2 and TRBJ2-1; 9 nucleotides line up with TRBD1. Per germline, CDR1 SNHLY and CDR2 FYNNEI. CDR3 length equals 13 residues. Unmatched junction bases numbered 4, after V lost 6 bases and J lost 7 bases. CDR3 DNA sequence: TGTGCCAGCAGCCGGGACAGGGATAATGAGCAGTTCTTC. Translating it yields CASSRDRDNEQFF.

This rearrangement joins TRBV7-8 to TRBJ2-1, with D perhaps given as TRBD1 or TRBD2 (6 bases each). The CDR3 sequence is 14 residues long. The V end lost 5 bases, the J end lost 10 bases, and 18 bases lay between the germline ends. Germline assignment: CDR1 SGHVS and CDR2 FQNEAQ. DNA for the CDR3: TGTGCCAGCAGCATATTTAGGGGGGAGAGGGAGCAGTTCTTC. It specifies CASSIFRGEREQFF.

This clonotype was seen a few times. The chain uses TRBV10-3 and TRBJ2-3; TRBD1 or TRBD2 may be the D gene (5 bases each). The CDR3 has 13 amino acids. V dropped 4 bases and J dropped 2 bases, with 7 bases sitting between them. Per the germline V gene, CDR1 is ENHRY and CDR2 is SYGVKD. The CDR3 nucleotides read TGTGCCATCAGTGGGGGGTCCACAGATACGCAGTATTTT. Its protein is CAISGGSTDTQYF.

This clonotype was recorded many times. This chain uses TRBV5-1 with TRBJ1-2; TRBD1 might be the D (6 bases). This CDR3 is built from 13 residues. Germline V gene lookup returns CDR1 SGHRS and CDR2 YFSETQ. V lost 4 bases, J lost 4 bases, and 11 bases lay in between. The CDR3, as DNA: TGCGCCAGCAGCACACAGGGACTCTATGGCTACACCTTC. As protein: CASSTQGLYGYTF.

The sample holds a few counts of this clonotype. The genes are TRBV7-2 and TRBJ2-7; TRBD2 matches at 7 bases. V lost 5 bases to trimming and J lost 0 bases; unmatched junction nucleotides: 10. This CDR3 is 16 amino acids long. Germline V gene lookup returns CDR1 SGHTA and CDR2 FQGNSA. Here the CDR3 DNA reads TGTGCCAGCAGCCGATTAGCGGGTCATAGCTCCTACGAGCAGTACTTC. Protein sequence: CASSRLAGHSSYEQYF.

This clonotype was picked up a small number of times. The V call is TRBV24-1, the J call TRBJ1-2, with TRBD1 as a possible D gene (6 bases). The V end lost 3 bases, the J end lost 2 bases, and 12 bases lay between the germline ends. This CDR3 region has 15 residues. Germline CDR1 KGHDR, CDR2 SFDVKD. Written as DNA, the CDR3 is TGTGCCACCAGTGATCGTACAGGGCCCAACTATGGCTACACCTTC. It specifies CATSDRTGPNYGYTF.

This clonotype was picked up many times. J is TRBJ1-5 and V is TRBV12-5; TRBD1 agrees at 8 bases. The V gene's germline CDR1 is LGHNT and CDR2 FRNRAP. This CDR3 contains 17 residues. V shed 1 base and J 7 bases; nucleotides not matched to a gene: 12. The CDR3 DNA is TGTGCTAGTGGTTTGGGGAACCAGGGGGCCTTCCAACAGCCCCAGCATTTT. It codes for CASGLGNQGAFQQPQHF.

The sample holds many counts of this clonotype. This chain joins TRBV11-2 and TRBJ2-2; D call uncertain. This CDR3 has 14 amino acids. V was shortened by 6 bases and J by 1 base, with 9 bases between the two germline ends. Germline-derived CDR1 and CDR2 are SGHAT and FQNNGV. The CDR3 loop reads CASRLQENTGELFF. The CDR3 DNA reads TGTGCCAGCAGGTTACAAGAGAACACCGGGGAGCTGTTTTTT.

This clonotype was recorded a few times. The genes are TRBV20-1 and TRBJ1-5; D uncertain. The CDR3 runs to 14 residues. Germline loops: CDR1 DFQATT, CDR2 SNEGSKA (reference sequence). V lost 3 bases and J 2 bases, leaving 11 bases between the germline ends. The CDR3 loop is CSASYSEGNQPQHF. Here the CDR3 DNA reads TGCAGTGCTAGCTACAGCGAGGGCAATCAGCCCCAGCATTTT.